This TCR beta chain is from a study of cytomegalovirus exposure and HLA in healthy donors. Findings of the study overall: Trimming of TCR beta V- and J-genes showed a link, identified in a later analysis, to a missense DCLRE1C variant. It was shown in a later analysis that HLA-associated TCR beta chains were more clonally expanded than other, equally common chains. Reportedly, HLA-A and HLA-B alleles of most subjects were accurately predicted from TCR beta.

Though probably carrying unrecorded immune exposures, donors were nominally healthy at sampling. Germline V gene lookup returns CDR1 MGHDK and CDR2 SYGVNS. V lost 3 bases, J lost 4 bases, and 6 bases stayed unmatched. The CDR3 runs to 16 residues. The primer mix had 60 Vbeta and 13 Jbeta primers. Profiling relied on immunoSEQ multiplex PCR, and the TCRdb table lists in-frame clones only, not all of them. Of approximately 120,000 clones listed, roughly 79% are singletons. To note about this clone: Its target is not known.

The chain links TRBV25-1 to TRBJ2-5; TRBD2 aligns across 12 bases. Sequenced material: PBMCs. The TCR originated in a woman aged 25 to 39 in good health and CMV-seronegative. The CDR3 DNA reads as TGTGCCAGCAGTGATAATCCGGGACTAGCGGGAGAGACCCAGTACTTC. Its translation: CASSDNPGLAGETQYF.